The text below deals with one T cell receptor beta chain. Clones were sequenced by immunoSEQ multiplex PCR, and TCRdb holds only the in-frame ones, with some missing. The sample lists 200,000 to 250,000 clones; approximately 86% were seen once. Grouping used clinical history reported by participants in a survey and questionnaire. This sample was taken from a study of blood T cell repertoires in COVID-19. Study context: T cells, B-cell-depleted T cells, or PBMCs supplied cDNA or gDNA.

CDR3 length: 17 residues. Per the germline V gene, CDR1 is WNHNN and CDR2 is SYGVQD (reference sequence). V lost 0 bases to trimming and J lost 2 bases, with 15 bases between them. The source of this sequence is a young woman who had been exposed to COVID-19. J is TRBJ2-3 and V is TRBV10-1; perhaps TRBD2 as D (7 bases). Sequences were obtained from PBMCs or T cells enriched from blood (not recorded which). The CDR3: CASSESVGGVFTDTQYF. Written as DNA, the CDR3 is TGCGCCAGCAGTGAGTCAGTAGGGGGGGTCTTCACAGATACGCAGTATTTT.